The clone carrying this T cell receptor beta chain was recorded once. This sample was included in a study of blood T cell repertoires in COVID-19. The overall study: The cDNA or gDNA used as material had been derived from T cells, B-cell-depleted T cells, or PBMCs.

In the original workflow: Scientists estimated how many nucleated cells there were by amplifying reference gene primers. The method was immunoSEQ multiplex PCR; TCRdb's version includes in-frame clones alone and lacks a portion of them. That table supplies the V and J calls and clone size; D and trimming were determined from the DNA. Among about 330,000 clones listed, around 87% were seen once. Input material: peripheral blood. The origin of this receptor is a woman aged 50 to 60 with active or convalescent COVID-19.

This CDR3 is CASSSQGFSGYTF. CDR3 sequence (DNA): TGTGCCAGCAGTTCTCAGGGTTTTTCTGGCTACACCTTC. The V call is TRBV12-3 or TRBV12-4, the J call TRBJ1-2; D is possibly TRBD1 (5 bases). Trimming left V 4 bases short and J 7 bases short, with 13 bases between. This CDR3 is 13 amino acids long.